The clone carrying this T cell receptor (beta chain) has just a few counts. These data are taken from a study of blood T cell repertoires in COVID-19. About the study: COVID-19 samples from acute and convalescent phases originated in the United States, Italy and Spain. Sources were T cells, B-cell-depleted T cells, or PBMCs; the material itself was cDNA or gDNA.

The data were produced by immunoSEQ multiplex PCR, yet TCRdb's version contains in-frame clones alone and is incomplete. The sample lists some 90,000 clones, roughly 89% seen once, with 4.3% in the top ten. CDR3 length: 16 amino acids. In germline, CDR1 is SNHLY, CDR2 FYNNEI. V lost 6 bases to trimming and J lost 0 bases, with 12 bases between them. Sequencing was done on a sample of peripheral blood. This clonotype was sampled from a woman of 80 years or more with active or convalescent COVID-19. The chain carries TRBV2 and TRBJ2-6; D might be TRBD1 (6 bases). The DNA of the CDR3 is TGTGCCAGCAGCATGCCGACAGGCTCTGGGGCCAACGTCCTGACTTTC. Translated, it gives CASSMPTGSGANVLTF.